This T cell receptor (beta chain) was found in a study of T cells after yellow fever vaccination. Ten or more counts support this clonotype. A single record per CDR3 protein comes from TCRdb applying MiXCR to the 5' RACE reads. The repertoire holds tens of thousands of distinct CDR3 sequences, with around 7.8% as singletons. The CDR3 has 16 residues. Germline assignment: CDR1 ENHRY and CDR2 SYGVKD. V gave up 6 bases and J gave up 4 bases; unmatched junction bases: 13. This specimen was CD8+ T cells sorted from PBMCs, taken 9 to 11 days after the first yellow fever vaccination. The chain links TRBV10-3 to TRBJ2-5; 8 positions agree with TRBD2. The receptor comes from a young man who received the YFV17D yellow fever vaccine. The CDR3 protein is CAIRDVGGGLGETQYF. In nucleotides, the CDR3 is TGTGCCATCAGGGACGTAGGCGGGGGGCTCGGAGAGACCCAGTACTTC.